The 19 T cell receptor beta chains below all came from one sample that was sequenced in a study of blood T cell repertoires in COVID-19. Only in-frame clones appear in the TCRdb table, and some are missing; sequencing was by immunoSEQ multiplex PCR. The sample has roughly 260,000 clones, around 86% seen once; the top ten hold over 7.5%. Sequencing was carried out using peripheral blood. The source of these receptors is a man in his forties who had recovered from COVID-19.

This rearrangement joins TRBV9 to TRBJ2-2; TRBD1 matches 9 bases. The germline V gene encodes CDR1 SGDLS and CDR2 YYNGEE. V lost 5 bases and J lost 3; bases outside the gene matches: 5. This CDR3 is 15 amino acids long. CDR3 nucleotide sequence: TGTGCCAGCAGTCAAACAGGGGGCTACACCGGGGAGCTGTTTTTT. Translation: CASSQTGGYTGELFF.

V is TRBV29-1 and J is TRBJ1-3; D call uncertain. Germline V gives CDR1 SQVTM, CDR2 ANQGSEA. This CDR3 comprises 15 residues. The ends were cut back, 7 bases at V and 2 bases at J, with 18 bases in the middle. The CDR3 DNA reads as TGCAGCGCTAAACCGAAGAGCGCGACTGGAAACACCATATATTTT. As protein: CSAKPKSATGNTIYF.

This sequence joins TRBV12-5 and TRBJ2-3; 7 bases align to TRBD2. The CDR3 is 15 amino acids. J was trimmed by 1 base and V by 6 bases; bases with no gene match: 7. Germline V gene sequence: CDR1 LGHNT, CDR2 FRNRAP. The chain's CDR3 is CASGVSGTGTDTQYF. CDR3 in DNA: TGTGCTAGTGGGGTCAGCGGGACCGGCACAGATACGCAGTATTTT.

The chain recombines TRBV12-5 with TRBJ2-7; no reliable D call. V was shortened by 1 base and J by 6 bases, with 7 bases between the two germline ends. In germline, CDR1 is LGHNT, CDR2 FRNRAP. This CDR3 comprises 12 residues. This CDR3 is CASGLGSGEQYF. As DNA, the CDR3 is TGTGCTAGTGGTTTGGGCTCCGGCGAGCAGTACTTC.

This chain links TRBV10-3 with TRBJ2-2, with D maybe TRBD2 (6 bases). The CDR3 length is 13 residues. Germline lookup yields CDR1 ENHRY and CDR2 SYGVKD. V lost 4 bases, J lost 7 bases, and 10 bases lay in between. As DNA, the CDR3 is TGTGCCATCAGTGGGGAGGTGAGCGGGGAGCTGTTTTTT. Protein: CAISGEVSGELFF.

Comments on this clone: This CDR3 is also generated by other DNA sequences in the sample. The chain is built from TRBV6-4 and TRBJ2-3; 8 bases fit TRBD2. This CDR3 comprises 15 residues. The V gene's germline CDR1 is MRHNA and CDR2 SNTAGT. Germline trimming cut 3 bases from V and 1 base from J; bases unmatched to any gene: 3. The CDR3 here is CASSDRGGGTDTQYF. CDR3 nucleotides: TGTGCCAGCAGTGATCGGGGGGGCGGCACAGATACGCAGTATTTT.

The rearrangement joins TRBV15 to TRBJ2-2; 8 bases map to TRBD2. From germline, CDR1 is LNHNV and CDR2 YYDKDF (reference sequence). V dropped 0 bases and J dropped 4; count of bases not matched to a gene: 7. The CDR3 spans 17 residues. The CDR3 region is CATSREPTSASTGELFF. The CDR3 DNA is TGTGCCACCAGCAGAGAGCCGACTAGCGCCAGCACCGGGGAGCTGTTTTTT.

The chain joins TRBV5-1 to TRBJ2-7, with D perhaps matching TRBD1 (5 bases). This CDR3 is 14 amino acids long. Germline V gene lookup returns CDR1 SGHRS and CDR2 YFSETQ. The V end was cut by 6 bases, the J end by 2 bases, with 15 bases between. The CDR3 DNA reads TGCGCCAGCAAGGGGATTGCGTGGACCTACGAGCAGTACTTC. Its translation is CASKGIAWTYEQYF.

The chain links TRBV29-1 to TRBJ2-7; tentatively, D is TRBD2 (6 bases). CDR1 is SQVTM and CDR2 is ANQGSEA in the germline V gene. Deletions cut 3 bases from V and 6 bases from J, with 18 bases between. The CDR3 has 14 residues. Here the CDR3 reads CSVEGWAGRREQYF. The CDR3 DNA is TGCAGCGTTGAGGGGTGGGCAGGGAGGCGCGAGCAGTACTTC.

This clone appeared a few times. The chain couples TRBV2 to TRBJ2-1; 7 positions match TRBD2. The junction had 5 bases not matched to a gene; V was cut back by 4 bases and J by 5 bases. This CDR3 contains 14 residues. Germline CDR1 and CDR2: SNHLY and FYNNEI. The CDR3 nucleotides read TGTGCCAGCAGTGCTCGGGACTATAACAATGAGCAGTTCTTC. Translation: CASSARDYNNEQFF.

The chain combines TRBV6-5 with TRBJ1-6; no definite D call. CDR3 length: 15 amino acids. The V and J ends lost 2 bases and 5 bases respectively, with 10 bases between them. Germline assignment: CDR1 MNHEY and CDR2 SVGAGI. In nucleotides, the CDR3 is TGTGCCAGCAGTTACCGTCCCGGGAATAATTCACCCCTCCACTTT. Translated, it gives CASSYRPGNNSPLHF.

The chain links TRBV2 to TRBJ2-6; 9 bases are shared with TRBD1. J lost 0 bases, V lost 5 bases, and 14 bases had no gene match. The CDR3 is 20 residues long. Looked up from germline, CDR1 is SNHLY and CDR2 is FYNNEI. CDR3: CASSPATPGQGNSGANVLTF. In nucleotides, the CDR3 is TGTGCCAGCAGTCCCGCGACTCCGGGACAGGGAAACTCTGGGGCCAACGTCCTGACTTTC.

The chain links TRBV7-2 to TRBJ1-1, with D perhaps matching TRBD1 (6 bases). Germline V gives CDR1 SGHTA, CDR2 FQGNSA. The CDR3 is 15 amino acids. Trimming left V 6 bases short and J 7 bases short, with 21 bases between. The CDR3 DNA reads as TGTGCCAGCAGTCCATGGGGGGGGCGAGGAAATGAAGCTTTCTTT. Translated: CASSPWGGRGNEAFF.

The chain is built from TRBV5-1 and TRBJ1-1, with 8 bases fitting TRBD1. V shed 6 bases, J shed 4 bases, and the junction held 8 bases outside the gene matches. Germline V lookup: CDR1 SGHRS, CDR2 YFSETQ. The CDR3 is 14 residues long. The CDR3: CASTLTDRVTEAFF. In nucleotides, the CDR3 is TGCGCCAGCACATTAACGGACAGGGTCACTGAAGCTTTCTTT.

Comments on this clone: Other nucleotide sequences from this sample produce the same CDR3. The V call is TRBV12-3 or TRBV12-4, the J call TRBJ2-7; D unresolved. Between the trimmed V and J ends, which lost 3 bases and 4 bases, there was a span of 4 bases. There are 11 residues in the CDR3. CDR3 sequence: CASSFSYEQYF. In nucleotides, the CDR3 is TGTGCCAGCAGTTTTTCGTACGAGCAGTACTTC.

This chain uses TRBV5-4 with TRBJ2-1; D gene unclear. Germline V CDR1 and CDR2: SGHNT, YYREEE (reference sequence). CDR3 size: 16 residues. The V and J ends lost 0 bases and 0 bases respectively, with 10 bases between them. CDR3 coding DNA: TGTGCCAGCAGCTTGGGGGCCTCACCCTCCTACAATGAGCAGTTCTTC. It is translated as CASSLGASPSYNEQFF.

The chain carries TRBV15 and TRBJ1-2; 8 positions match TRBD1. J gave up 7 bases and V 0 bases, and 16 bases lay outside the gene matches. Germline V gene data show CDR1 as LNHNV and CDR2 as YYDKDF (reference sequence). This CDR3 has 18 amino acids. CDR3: CATSRETHRTGPFPGYTF. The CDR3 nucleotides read TGTGCCACCAGCAGAGAGACCCATCGGACAGGGCCCTTTCCTGGCTACACCTTC.

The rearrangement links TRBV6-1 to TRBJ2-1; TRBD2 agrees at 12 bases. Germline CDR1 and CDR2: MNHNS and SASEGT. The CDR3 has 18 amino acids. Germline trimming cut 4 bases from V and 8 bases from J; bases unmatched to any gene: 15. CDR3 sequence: CASSGGNPSGRAIHEQFF. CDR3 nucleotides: TGTGCCAGCAGTGGAGGGAATCCTAGCGGGAGGGCTATCCATGAGCAGTTCTTC.

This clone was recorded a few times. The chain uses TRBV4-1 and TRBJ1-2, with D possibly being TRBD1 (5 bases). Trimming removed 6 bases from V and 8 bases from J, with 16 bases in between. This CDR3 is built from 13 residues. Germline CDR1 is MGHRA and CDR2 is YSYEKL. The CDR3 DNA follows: TGCGCCAGCAGGGCGAATAGGGGTGACGGCTACACCTTC. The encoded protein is CASRANRGDGYTF.